This TCR beta chain emerged from a study of blood T cell repertoires in COVID-19. The trim removed 3 bases at V and 4 bases at J, leaving 6 bases unmatched. This CDR3 has 16 residues. CDR1 is SGHNT and CDR2 is YYREEE in the germline V gene (reference sequence). Using immunoSEQ multiplex PCR, the repertoire was profiled, and TCRdb retains in-frame clones only, with some absent. Seen here are some 170,000 clones, more than 75% observed once, and the top ten hold under 15%. The V gene is TRBV5-4, the J gene TRBJ2-1, with 11 bases identical to TRBD2. This receptor was taken from a woman in her 70s with COVID-19, enrolled during active disease. The sequencing sample was made of peripheral blood. CDR3 residues: CASSSSTSGKYNEQFF. Written as DNA, the CDR3 is TGTGCCAGCAGCTCCTCGACTAGCGGGAAATACAATGAGCAGTTCTTC. The complete variable domain, with remaining parts taken from reference TRBV5-4 and TRBJ2-1, reads ETGVTQSPTHLIKTRGQQVTLRCSSQSGHNTVSWYQQALGQGPQFIFQYYREEENGRGNFPPRFSGLQFPNYSSELNVNALELDDSALYLCASSSSTSGKYNEQFFGPGTRLTVL.